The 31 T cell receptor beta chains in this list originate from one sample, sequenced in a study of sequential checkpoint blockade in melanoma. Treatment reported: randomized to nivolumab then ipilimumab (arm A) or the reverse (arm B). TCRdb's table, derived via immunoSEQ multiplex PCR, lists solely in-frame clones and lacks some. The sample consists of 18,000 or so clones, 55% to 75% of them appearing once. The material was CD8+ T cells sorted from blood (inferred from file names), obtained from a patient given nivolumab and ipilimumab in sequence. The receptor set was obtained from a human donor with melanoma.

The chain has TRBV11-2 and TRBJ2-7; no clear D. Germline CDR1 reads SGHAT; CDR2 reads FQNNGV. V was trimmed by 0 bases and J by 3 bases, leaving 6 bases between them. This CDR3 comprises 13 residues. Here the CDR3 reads CASSLDTSYEQYF. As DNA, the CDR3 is TGTGCCAGCAGCTTAGATACCAGCTACGAGCAGTACTTC.

The CDR3 protein is CASSFSDPGEQYF. CDR3 nucleotides: TGTGCCAGCAGCTTCAGTGACCCGGGAGAGCAGTACTTC. This chain joins TRBV5-4 and TRBJ2-7; possible D gene TRBD2, 5 bases. The V gene's germline CDR1 is SGHNT and CDR2 YYREEE (reference sequence). The CDR3 extends over 13 amino acids. V shed 2 bases and J shed 7 bases, with 13 bases lying between them.

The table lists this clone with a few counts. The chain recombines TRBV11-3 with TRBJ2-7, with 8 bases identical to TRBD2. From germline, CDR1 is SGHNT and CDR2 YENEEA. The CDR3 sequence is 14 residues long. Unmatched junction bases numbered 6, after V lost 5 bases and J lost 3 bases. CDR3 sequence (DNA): TGTGCCAGCAGCCCCGGACTAGCCTTCTACGAGCAGTACTTC. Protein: CASSPGLAFYEQYF.

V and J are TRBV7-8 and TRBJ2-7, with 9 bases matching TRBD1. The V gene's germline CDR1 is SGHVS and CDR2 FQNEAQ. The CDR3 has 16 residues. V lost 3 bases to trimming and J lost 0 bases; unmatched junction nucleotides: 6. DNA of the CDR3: TGTGCCAGCAGCTTCCTTCGGGGACAGGGCTCCTACGAGCAGTACTTC. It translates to CASSFLRGQGSYEQYF.

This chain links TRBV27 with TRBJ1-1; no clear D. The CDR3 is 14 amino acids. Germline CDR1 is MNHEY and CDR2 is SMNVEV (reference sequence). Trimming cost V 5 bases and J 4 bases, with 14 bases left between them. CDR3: CASSPSAVGTEAFF. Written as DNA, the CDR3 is TGTGCCAGCAGTCCTAGTGCCGTGGGCACTGAAGCTTTCTTT.

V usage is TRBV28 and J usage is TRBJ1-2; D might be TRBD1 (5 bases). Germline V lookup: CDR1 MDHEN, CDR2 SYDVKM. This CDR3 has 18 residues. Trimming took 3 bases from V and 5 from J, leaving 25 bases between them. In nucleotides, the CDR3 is TGTGCCAGCAGTTTCCACCCCGAAGGACACAACTTCATATATGGCTACACCTTC. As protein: CASSFHPEGHNFIYGYTF.

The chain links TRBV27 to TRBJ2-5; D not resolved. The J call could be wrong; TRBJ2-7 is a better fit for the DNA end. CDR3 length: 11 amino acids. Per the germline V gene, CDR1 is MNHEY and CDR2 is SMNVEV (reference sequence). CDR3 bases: TGTGCCAGCAGTTTACCCTACGAGCAGTACTTC. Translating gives CASSLPYEQYF.

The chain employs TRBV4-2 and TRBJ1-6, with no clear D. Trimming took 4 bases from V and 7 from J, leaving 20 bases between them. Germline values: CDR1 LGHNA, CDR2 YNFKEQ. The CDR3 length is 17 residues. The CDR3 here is CASSRFFVEDVNSPLHF. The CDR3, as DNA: TGTGCCAGCAGCCGATTCTTTGTGGAGGACGTGAATTCACCCCTCCACTTT.

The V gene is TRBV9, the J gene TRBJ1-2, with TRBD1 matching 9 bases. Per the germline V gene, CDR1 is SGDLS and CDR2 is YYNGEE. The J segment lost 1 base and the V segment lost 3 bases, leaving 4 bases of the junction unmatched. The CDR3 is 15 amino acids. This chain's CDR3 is CASSGDRASNYGYTF. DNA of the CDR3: TGTGCCAGCAGCGGGGACAGGGCGAGTAACTATGGCTACACCTTC.

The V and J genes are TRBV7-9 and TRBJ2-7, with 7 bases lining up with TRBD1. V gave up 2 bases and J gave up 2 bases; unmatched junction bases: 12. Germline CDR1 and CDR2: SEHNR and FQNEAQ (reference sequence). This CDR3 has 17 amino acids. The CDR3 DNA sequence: TGTGCCAGCAGCTTAAAGGAGGACAGGAGAGGGACCTACGAGCAGTACTTC. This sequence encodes CASSLKEDRRGTYEQYF.

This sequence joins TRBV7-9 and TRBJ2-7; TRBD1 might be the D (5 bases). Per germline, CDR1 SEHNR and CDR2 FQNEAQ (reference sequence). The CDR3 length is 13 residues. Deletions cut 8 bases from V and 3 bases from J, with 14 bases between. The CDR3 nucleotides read TGTGCCAGCTCCCTGGACATACTCTACGAGCAGTACTTC. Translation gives CASSLDILYEQYF.

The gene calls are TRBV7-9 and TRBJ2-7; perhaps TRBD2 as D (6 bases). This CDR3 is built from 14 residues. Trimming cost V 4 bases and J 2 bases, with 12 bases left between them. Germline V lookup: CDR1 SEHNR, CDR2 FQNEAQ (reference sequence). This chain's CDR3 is CASSSRGIAYEQYF. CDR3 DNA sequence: TGTGCCAGCAGCTCTCGGGGGATAGCCTACGAGCAGTACTTC. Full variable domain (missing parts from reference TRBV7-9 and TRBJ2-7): DTGVSQNPRHKITKRGQNVTFRCDPISEHNRLYWYRQTLGQGPEFLTYFQNEAQLEKSRLLSDRFSAERPKGSFSTLEIQRTEQGDSAMYLCASSSRGIAYEQYFGPGTRLTVT.

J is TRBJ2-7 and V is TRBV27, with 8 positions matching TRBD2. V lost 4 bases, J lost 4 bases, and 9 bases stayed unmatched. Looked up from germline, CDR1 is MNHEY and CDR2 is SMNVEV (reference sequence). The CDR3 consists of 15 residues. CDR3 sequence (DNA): TGTGCCAGCAGTTCCATACCGGGACTAGTATACGAGCAGTACTTC. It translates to CASSSIPGLVYEQYF.

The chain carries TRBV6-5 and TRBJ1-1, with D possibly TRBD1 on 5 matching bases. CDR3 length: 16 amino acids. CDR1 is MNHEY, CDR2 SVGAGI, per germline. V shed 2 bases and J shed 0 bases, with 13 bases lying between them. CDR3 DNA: TGTGCCAGCAGTTACACCAGGAAGGGGATGAACACTGAAGCTTTCTTT. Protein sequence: CASSYTRKGMNTEAFF.

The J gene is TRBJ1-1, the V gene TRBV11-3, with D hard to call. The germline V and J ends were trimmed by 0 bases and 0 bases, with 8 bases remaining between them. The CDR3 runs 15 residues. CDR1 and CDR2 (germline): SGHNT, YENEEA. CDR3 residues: CASSLESRMNTEAFF. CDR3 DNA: TGTGCCAGCAGCTTAGAGTCCAGGATGAACACTGAAGCTTTCTTT.

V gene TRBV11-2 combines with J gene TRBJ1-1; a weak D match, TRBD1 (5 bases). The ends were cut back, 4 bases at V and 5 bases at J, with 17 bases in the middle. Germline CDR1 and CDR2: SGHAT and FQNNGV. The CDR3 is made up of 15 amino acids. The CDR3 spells CASSSPPGGFTEAFF. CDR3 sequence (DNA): TGTGCCAGCAGCTCCCCCCCGGGGGGTTTTACTGAAGCTTTCTTT.

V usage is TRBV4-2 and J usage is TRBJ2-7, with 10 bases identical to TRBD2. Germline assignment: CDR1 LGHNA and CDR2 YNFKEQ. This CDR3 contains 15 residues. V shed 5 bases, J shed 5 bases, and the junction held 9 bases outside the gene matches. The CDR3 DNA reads TGTGCCAGCAGCAAAACCACCGGGACTAGCGACGAGCAGTACTTC. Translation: CASSKTTGTSDEQYF.

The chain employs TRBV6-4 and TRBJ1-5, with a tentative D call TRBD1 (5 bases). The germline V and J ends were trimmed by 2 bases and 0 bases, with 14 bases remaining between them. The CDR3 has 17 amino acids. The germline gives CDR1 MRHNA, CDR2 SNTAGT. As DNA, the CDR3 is TGTGCCAGCAGTGACGGGCAGGGCCCATATAGCAATCAGCCCCAGCATTTT. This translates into CASSDGQGPYSNQPQHF.

CDR3 in DNA: TGTGCCAGCAGCCAAGGACTAGCGGGGGGCACATACAATGAGCAGTTCTTC. As protein: CASSQGLAGGTYNEQFF. V and J are TRBV4-2 and TRBJ2-1; 13 bases are shared with TRBD2. In germline, CDR1 is LGHNA, CDR2 YNFKEQ. J was trimmed by 4 bases and V by 1 base; bases with no gene match: 4. This CDR3 region has 17 residues.

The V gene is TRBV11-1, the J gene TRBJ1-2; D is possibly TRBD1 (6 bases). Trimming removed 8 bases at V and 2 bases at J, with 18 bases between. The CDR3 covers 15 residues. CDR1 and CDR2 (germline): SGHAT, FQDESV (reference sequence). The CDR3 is CASSHRQGQNYGYTF. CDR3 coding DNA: TGTGCCAGCTCCCACCGGCAGGGGCAGAACTATGGCTACACCTTC.

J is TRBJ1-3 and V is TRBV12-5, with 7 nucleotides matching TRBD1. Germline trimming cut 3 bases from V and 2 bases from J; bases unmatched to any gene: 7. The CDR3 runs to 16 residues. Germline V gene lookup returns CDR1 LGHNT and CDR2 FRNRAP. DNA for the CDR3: TGTGCTAGTGGTTTTGTAAGACAGGGACCTGGAAACACCATATATTTT. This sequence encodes CASGFVRQGPGNTIYF.

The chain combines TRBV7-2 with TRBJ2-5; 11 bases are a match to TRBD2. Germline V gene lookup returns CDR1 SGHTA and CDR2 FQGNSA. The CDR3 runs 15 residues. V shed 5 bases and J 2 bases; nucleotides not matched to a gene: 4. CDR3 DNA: TGTGCCAGCAGCCAACTAGCGGGAGATCAAGAGACCCAGTACTTC. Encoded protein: CASSQLAGDQETQYF.

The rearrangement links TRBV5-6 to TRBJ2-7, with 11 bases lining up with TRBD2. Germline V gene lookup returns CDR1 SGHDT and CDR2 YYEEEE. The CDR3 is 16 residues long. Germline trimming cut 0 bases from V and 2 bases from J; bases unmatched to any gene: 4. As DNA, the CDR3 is TGTGCCAGCAGCTTGGGTCTAGCGGGGGGAACCTACGAGCAGTACTTC. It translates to CASSLGLAGGTYEQYF.

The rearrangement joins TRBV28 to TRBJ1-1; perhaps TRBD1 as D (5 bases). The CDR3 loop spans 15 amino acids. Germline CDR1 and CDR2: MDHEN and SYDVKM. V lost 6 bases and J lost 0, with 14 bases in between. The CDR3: CASRRRGEMNTEAFF. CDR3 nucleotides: TGTGCCAGCAGGAGGCGGGGCGAAATGAACACTGAAGCTTTCTTT.

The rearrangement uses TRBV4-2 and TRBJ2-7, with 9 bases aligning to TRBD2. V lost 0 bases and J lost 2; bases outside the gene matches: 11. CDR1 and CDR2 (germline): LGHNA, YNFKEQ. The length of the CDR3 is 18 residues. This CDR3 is CASSQDRGGGGGTYEQYF. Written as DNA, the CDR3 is TGTGCCAGCAGCCAAGATCGGGGAGGCGGGGGGGGGACCTACGAGCAGTACTTC.

CDR3: CASGASVYNEQFF. CDR3 nucleotide sequence: TGTGCCAGCGGGGCTAGCGTGTACAATGAGCAGTTCTTC. This rearrangement joins TRBV7-8 to TRBJ2-1, with a weak D call TRBD2 (6 bases). V lost 8 bases to trimming and J lost 4 bases, with 12 bases between them. The germline V gene has CDR1 SGHVS and CDR2 FQNEAQ. The CDR3 runs to 13 residues.

The CDR3 DNA reads TGTGCCACCAGCTTCGGGAGTACAGATACGCAGTATTTT. It specifies CATSFGSTDTQYF. The chain joins TRBV15 to TRBJ2-3; the D gene is possibly TRBD2 (6 bases). Trimming left V 5 bases short and J 3 bases short, with 9 bases between. CDR3 length: 13 amino acids. CDR1 LNHNV and CDR2 YYDKDF come from the germline V gene (reference sequence).

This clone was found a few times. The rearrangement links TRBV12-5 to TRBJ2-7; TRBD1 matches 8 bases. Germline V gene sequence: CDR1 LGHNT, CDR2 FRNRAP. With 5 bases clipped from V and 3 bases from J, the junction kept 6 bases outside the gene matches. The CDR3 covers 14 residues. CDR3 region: CASGHSTGVYEQYF. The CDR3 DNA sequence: TGTGCTAGTGGTCACTCGACAGGGGTCTACGAGCAGTACTTC.

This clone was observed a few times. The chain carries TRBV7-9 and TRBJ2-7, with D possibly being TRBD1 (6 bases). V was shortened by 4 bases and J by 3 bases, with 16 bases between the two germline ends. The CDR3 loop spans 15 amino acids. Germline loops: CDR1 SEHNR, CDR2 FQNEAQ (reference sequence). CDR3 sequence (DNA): TGTGCCAGCAGCTACGACAGGCCCACCAACTACGAGCAGTACTTC. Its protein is CASSYDRPTNYEQYF.

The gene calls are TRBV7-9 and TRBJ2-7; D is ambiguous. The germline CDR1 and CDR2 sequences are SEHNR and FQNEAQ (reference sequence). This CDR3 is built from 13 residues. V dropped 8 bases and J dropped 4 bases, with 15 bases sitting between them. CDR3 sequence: CASFKESSYEQYF. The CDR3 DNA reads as TGTGCCAGCTTTAAGGAGAGTAGTTACGAGCAGTACTTC.

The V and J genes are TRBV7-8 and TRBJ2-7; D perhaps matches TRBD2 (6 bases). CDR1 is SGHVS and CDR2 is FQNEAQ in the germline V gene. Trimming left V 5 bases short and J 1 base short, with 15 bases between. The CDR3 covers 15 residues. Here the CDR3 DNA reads TGTGCCAGCAGCACCAGACTAGAGCCATCCTACGAGCAGTACTTC. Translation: CASSTRLEPSYEQYF.